Below are 26 T cell receptor beta chains sequenced from a single sample in a study of T-cell reconstitution after alpha-beta-depleted transplantation in children. Preparation of the TCRbeta library used unique molecular identifiers. Each CDR3 protein gets one entry after TCRdb re-called the PCR reads with MiXCR. The table lists 480,000 or so distinct CDR3 sequences, roughly 10% of them singletons. The input for sequencing was PBMCs, taken before TCRalphabeta/CD19-depleted stem cell transplant. The receptors were gathered from a child aged 2 to 10 with inherited bone marrow failure, due to receive a stem cell transplant.

Remarks on this clonotype: This may arise from a read error, as a much more abundant clone is one base away. CDR3 region: CSVLDSRGTGELFF. The CDR3 bases are TGCAGCGTACTGGACTCCCGAGGGACCGGGGAGCTGTTTTTT. The chain has TRBV29-1 and TRBJ2-2, with a possible D match to TRBD2 (5 bases). This CDR3 contains 14 residues. Germline CDR1 SQVTM, CDR2 ANQGSEA. Trimming pared 6 bases from V and 5 bases from J, leaving 16 bases between.

This clonotype occurred a few times. This rearrangement joins TRBV4-2 to TRBJ2-7, with 9 nucleotides matching TRBD2. The ends lost 1 base at V and 3 bases at J; junction bases unmatched: 7. Germline-derived CDR1 and CDR2 are LGHNA and YNFKEQ. The length of the CDR3 is 16 residues. CDR3 nucleotides: TGTGCCAGCAGCCAAGCAGGCACGACTAGCGGCTACGAGCAGTACTTC. Translating it yields CASSQAGTTSGYEQYF.

This clonotype was counted at least ten times. The J gene is TRBJ2-1, the V gene TRBV6-2 or TRBV6-3; maybe TRBD2 (6 bases). This CDR3 comprises 15 residues. Germline V gene data show CDR1 as MNHEY and CDR2 as SVGEGT. V lost 3 bases, J lost 9 bases, and 18 bases lay in between. The DNA of the CDR3 is TGTGCCAGCAGTTATTGGGGGGAGCTGGCAAGTGAGCAGTTCTTC. Translation gives CASSYWGELASEQFF.

CDR3 protein: CAITSGEDEQFF. In DNA form, the CDR3 reads TGTGCCATCACGTCAGGGGAGGATGAGCAGTTCTTC. The rearrangement links TRBV10-3 to TRBJ2-1; D tentatively fits TRBD1 or TRBD2 (6 bases each). The length of the CDR3 is 12 residues. V lost 7 bases and J lost 8, with 12 bases in between. CDR1 and CDR2 (germline): ENHRY, SYGVKD.

This sequence joins TRBV5-1 and TRBJ2-3; D unclear. V lost 0 bases, J lost 6 bases, and 8 bases lay in between. Germline CDR1 and CDR2: SGHRS and YFSETQ. There are 13 residues in the CDR3. The CDR3 sequence is CASSLVARDTQYF. Here the CDR3 DNA reads TGCGCCAGCAGCTTGGTCGCGCGGGATACGCAGTATTTT.

This clonotype showed up many times. The chain recombines TRBV7-2 with TRBJ2-3; a weak D match, TRBD1 (6 bases). In germline, CDR1 is SGHTA, CDR2 FQGNSA. The V end was cut by 1 base, the J end by 4 bases, with 15 bases between. The CDR3 is 16 residues long. The chain's CDR3 is CASSLEVYRAPDTQYF. CDR3 nucleotide sequence: TGTGCCAGCAGCTTAGAGGTCTACAGGGCCCCAGATACGCAGTATTTT.

In the case of this clonotype: This clone may be a read error of a much larger clone one base away. This chain links TRBV6-6 with TRBJ2-1; D could derive from TRBD1 or TRBD2 (6 bases each). Trimming took off 8 bases at V and 6 bases at J, with 14 bases between the two ends. This CDR3 has 13 amino acids. Germline-derived CDR1 and CDR2 are MNHNY and SVGAGI (reference sequence). CDR3 DNA sequence: TGTGCCAGCTTTACAGGGAGGAGCAATGAGCAGTTCTTC. Its translation: CASFTGRSNEQFF.

This clonotype was detected ten times or more. The chain recombines TRBV6-2 or TRBV6-3 with TRBJ2-1, with 7 bases fitting TRBD2. V dropped 6 bases and J dropped 2; count of bases not matched to a gene: 4. Germline CDR1 reads MNHEY; CDR2 reads SVGEGT. The CDR3 consists of 14 residues. CDR3 coding DNA: TGTGCCAGCAGCAATGGACTAGCCTACAATGAGCAGTTCTTC. Its protein is CASSNGLAYNEQFF.

At least ten counts were recorded for this clonotype. V and J are TRBV13 and TRBJ2-7; possible D gene TRBD2, 5 bases. V was shortened by 5 bases and J by 1 base, with 9 bases between the two germline ends. Per germline, CDR1 PRHDT and CDR2 FYEKMQ (reference sequence). The CDR3 length is 13 residues. DNA for the CDR3: TGTGCCAGCAGCCCGAGGGCATCCTACGAGCAGTACTTC. Amino acids: CASSPRASYEQYF.

The table lists this clonotype with a few counts. This rearrangement joins TRBV7-9 to TRBJ2-7, with D unresolved. Germline CDR1 is SEHNR and CDR2 is FQNEAQ (reference sequence). Trimming took 2 bases from V and 4 from J, leaving 15 bases between them. The CDR3 totals 15 residues. As DNA, the CDR3 is TGTGCCAGCAGCTTACAATCCGTGGCCCCATACGAGCAGTACTTC. Translation: CASSLQSVAPYEQYF. The entire variable domain, with the rest obtained from reference TRBV7-9 and TRBJ2-7, is as follows: DTGVSQNPRHKITKRGQNVTFRCDPISEHNRLYWYRQTLGQGPEFLTYFQNEAQLEKSRLLSDRFSAERPKGSFSTLEIQRTEQGDSAMYLCASSLQSVAPYEQYFGPGTRLTVT.

The chain joins TRBV29-1 to TRBJ2-1, with D perhaps being TRBD1 or TRBD2 (5 bases each). Germline CDR1 SQVTM, CDR2 ANQGSEA. V lost 6 bases and J lost 7, with 10 bases in between. The CDR3 runs 11 residues. The CDR3 bases are TGCAGCGTGGGGGACGGAAATGAGCAGTTCTTC. Amino acid sequence: CSVGDGNEQFF.

There are many counts of this clonotype. V is TRBV12-3 or TRBV12-4 and J is TRBJ2-4; D is undetermined. The V end lost 3 bases, the J end lost 1 base, and 4 bases lay between the germline ends. This CDR3 has 13 amino acids. Written as DNA, the CDR3 is TGTGCCAGCAGTTTTAGCGCCAAAAACATTCAGTACTTC. The encoded protein is CASSFSAKNIQYF.

This clonotype occurred many times. The chain uses TRBV27 and TRBJ2-7; TRBD2 matches at 8 bases. The CDR3 consists of 14 residues. V lost 6 bases and J lost 2; bases outside the gene matches: 6. Germline V CDR1 and CDR2: MNHEY, SMNVEV (reference sequence). This CDR3 reads CASSSSGFPYEQYF. The CDR3, as DNA: TGTGCCAGCAGCTCTAGCGGGTTTCCCTACGAGCAGTACTTC.

Many counts were recorded for this clonotype. V gene TRBV7-9 combines with J gene TRBJ2-5; D tentatively fits TRBD1 or TRBD2 (5 bases each). V was pared by 2 bases and J by 5 bases, with 12 bases between. The CDR3 extends over 14 amino acids. Per the germline V gene, CDR1 is SEHNR and CDR2 is FQNEAQ (reference sequence). The DNA for the CDR3 is TGTGCCAGCAGCTTACCCGGGGCGCTGGAGACCCAGTACTTC. Amino acids: CASSLPGALETQYF.

This clonotype has ten or more counts. The rearrangement joins TRBV20-1 to TRBJ2-7; 8 bases align to TRBD2. The CDR3 runs to 15 residues. V gave up 0 bases and J gave up 5 bases; unmatched junction bases: 9. Germline V gene data show CDR1 as DFQATT and CDR2 as SNEGSKA (reference sequence). For the CDR3, the DNA is TGCAGTGCTAGAGATCAGGAGCGGGAGTTCCACGAGCAGTACTTC. Residues: CSARDQEREFHEQYF.

This clonotype was observed many times. The chain links TRBV16 to TRBJ2-1, with a tentative D call TRBD2 (6 bases). The V and J ends lost 0 bases and 2 bases respectively, with 11 bases between them. CDR1 and CDR2 (germline): KGHSY, FQNENV. The CDR3 consists of 16 residues. The DNA of the CDR3 is TGTGCCAGCAGCCAATCGCCTAGCGTAACCTACAATGAGCAGTTCTTC. Protein product: CASSQSPSVTYNEQFF.

This clonotype showed up many times. The chain has TRBV5-1 and TRBJ2-5, with D uncertain. CDR3 length equals 15 residues. The V gene lost 0 bases and the J gene lost 4 bases, with 13 bases spanning the gap. Germline loops: CDR1 SGHRS, CDR2 YFSETQ. The CDR3 loop is CASSLDPLVVETQYF. In nucleotides, the CDR3 is TGCGCCAGCAGCTTGGACCCCTTAGTTGTAGAGACCCAGTACTTC.

This clonotype was observed at least ten times. V gene TRBV20-1 combines with J gene TRBJ2-1; possible D gene TRBD2, 5 bases. This CDR3 is 14 amino acids long. V dropped 6 bases and J dropped 0 bases, with 12 bases sitting between them. In germline, CDR1 is DFQATT, CDR2 SNEGSKA (reference sequence). The CDR3 bases are TGCAGTGCCACAGCGGAAAGCTCCTACAATGAGCAGTTCTTC. Its protein is CSATAESSYNEQFF.

This clonotype occurred many times. The rearrangement links TRBV29-1 to TRBJ2-6; no reliable D call. V lost 5 bases to trimming and J lost 0 bases, with 14 bases between them. The CDR3 length is 16 residues. Germline-derived CDR1 and CDR2 are SQVTM and ANQGSEA. The DNA for the CDR3 is TGCAGCGTTATGGCAGGTCACCCCTCTGGGGCCAACGTCCTGACTTTC. It specifies CSVMAGHPSGANVLTF.

The sample holds many counts of this clonotype. This chain uses TRBV6-2 or TRBV6-3 with TRBJ2-1; unclear D gene. Looked up from germline, CDR1 is MNHEY and CDR2 is SVGEGT. The V and J ends lost 10 bases and 2 bases respectively, with 18 bases between them. The CDR3 covers 15 residues. For the CDR3, the DNA is TGTGCCACCAAAAGGACCATCAGTCCCTACAATGAGCAGTTCTTC. This codes for CATKRTISPYNEQFF.

The sample holds many counts of this clonotype. The chain combines TRBV9 with TRBJ2-3, with D uncertain. Germline V lookup: CDR1 SGDLS, CDR2 YYNGEE. There are 12 residues in the CDR3. V was shortened by 2 bases and J by 2 bases, with 3 bases between the two germline ends. The CDR3, as DNA: TGTGCCAGCAGCGTCAACACAGATACGCAGTATTTT. It yields the protein CASSVNTDTQYF.

With regard to this clonotype: A much more abundant neighbour one base away suggests this may be a read error. The CDR3 coding sequence is TGTGCCAGCAGCCAAGAAGAGACAGCCTTCGATGGCTACACCTTC. Translating it yields CASSQEETAFDGYTF. The chain links TRBV14 to TRBJ1-2; a weak D match, TRBD1 (5 bases). Germline CDR1 SGHDN, CDR2 FVKESK. V was clipped by 0 bases and J by 6 bases, with 14 bases between them. This CDR3 is 15 amino acids long.

The chain employs TRBV11-2 and TRBJ2-3; 11 positions match TRBD2. Germline CDR1 and CDR2: SGHAT and FQNNGV. V trimming: 5 bases; J trimming: 0 bases; junction bases outside the gene matches: 7. The CDR3 runs to 17 residues. CDR3 loop: CASSVGTSGSSTDTQYF. The CDR3 nucleotides are TGTGCCAGCAGCGTGGGGACTAGCGGTTCTAGCACAGATACGCAGTATTTT.

The chain uses TRBV5-1 and TRBJ2-5; D gene ambiguous. Germline CDR1 is SGHRS and CDR2 is YFSETQ. The length of the CDR3 is 15 residues. The germline V and J ends were trimmed by 4 bases and 2 bases, with 15 bases remaining between them. The CDR3 sequence is CASSLIPALQETQYF. The CDR3 bases are TGCGCCAGCAGCCTGATTCCCGCGCTACAAGAGACCCAGTACTTC.

This clonotype was observed at least ten times. This chain links TRBV7-2 with TRBJ2-3; 12 nucleotides match TRBD2. With 7 bases clipped from V and 2 bases from J, the junction kept 7 bases outside the gene matches. Germline CDR1 is SGHTA and CDR2 is FQGNSA. This CDR3 comprises 16 residues. CDR3 protein: CASIQGLAGNTDTQYF. Written as DNA, the CDR3 is TGTGCCAGCATCCAAGGACTAGCGGGGAACACAGATACGCAGTATTTT. Based on the CDR3 plus reference TRBV7-2 and TRBJ2-3, the full variable domain is GAGVSQSPSNKVTEKGKDVELRCDPISGHTALYWYRQSLGQGLEFLIYFQGNSAPDKSGLPSDRFSAERTGGSVSTLTIQRTQQEDSAVYLCASIQGLAGNTDTQYFGPGTRLTVL.

V gene TRBV6-5 combines with J gene TRBJ2-1; possibly TRBD2 for D (6 bases). V shed 6 bases and J shed 4 bases, with 16 bases lying between them. From germline, CDR1 is MNHEY and CDR2 SVGAGI. The length of the CDR3 is 15 residues. CDR3 amino acids: CASSPRRGSYNEQFF. CDR3 nucleotides: TGTGCCAGCAGCCCCCGGCGGGGTAGTTACAATGAGCAGTTCTTC.